This T cell receptor (beta chain) was documented in a study of radiation and T cells in renal cell carcinoma. Clones were sequenced by immunoSEQ multiplex PCR, and TCRdb holds only the in-frame ones, with some missing. The sample carries roughly 61,000 clones, over 65% recorded once. Germline CDR1 is SGHNT and CDR2 is YENEEA. The CDR3 extends over 13 amino acids. V lost 6 bases and J lost 7, with 15 bases in between. Described time point: blood 4 weeks post-SBRT, at nephrectomy. Treatment specified: 15 Gy SBRT to primary tumor, nephrectomy 4 weeks later. A single count supports this clone. The genes are TRBV11-3 and TRBJ1-1; a possible D gene is TRBD1 (5 bases). The sample was blood, taken from a patient whose treatment included radiotherapy and nephrectomy. The TCR originated in a man between 60 and 75 years old with renal cell carcinoma. This CDR3 is CASRTSRGLEAFF. In nucleotides, the CDR3 is TGTGCCAGCAGGACAAGTAGGGGCCTTGAAGCTTTCTTT. The full variable domain, its missing parts supplied by reference TRBV11-3 and TRBJ1-1, is EAGVVQSPRYKIIEKKQPVAFWCNPISGHNTLYWYLQNLGQGPELLIRYENEEAVDDSQLPKDRFSAERLKGVDSTLKIQPAELGDSAVYLCASRTSRGLEAFFGQGTRLTVV.